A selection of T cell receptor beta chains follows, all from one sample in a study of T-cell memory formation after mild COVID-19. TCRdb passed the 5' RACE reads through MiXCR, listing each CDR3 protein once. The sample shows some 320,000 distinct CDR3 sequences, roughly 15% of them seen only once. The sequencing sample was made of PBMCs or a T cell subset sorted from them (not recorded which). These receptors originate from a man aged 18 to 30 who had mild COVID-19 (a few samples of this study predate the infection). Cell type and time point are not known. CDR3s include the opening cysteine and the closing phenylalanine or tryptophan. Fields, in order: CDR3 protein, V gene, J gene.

CASSVGTGRNTGELFF	TRBV6-1	TRBJ2-2
CASSPGTQVNEQFF	TRBV7-8	TRBJ2-1
CASSRGQYYGYTF	TRBV6-5	TRBJ1-2
CASSLVIADPGELFF	TRBV7-2	TRBJ2-2
CAISDPDTQYF	TRBV10-3	TRBJ2-3
CASSYAGWEQFF	TRBV6-5	TRBJ2-1
CASRPNTADTQYF	TRBV6-5	TRBJ2-3
CASAGTGSPQDREQYF	TRBV10-2	TRBJ2-7
CASSLKGHGTDTQYF	TRBV7-2	TRBJ2-3
CASSDLSAGNSEQFF	TRBV6-4	TRBJ2-1
CASSRRTATNEKLFF	TRBV11-1	TRBJ1-4
CASSYSKRIGLRDGYTF	TRBV6-2/TRBV6-3	TRBJ1-2
CASSVRPTDTQYF	TRBV5-6	TRBJ2-3
CASSLDQSNQPQHF	TRBV7-2	TRBJ1-5
CASSRRTGLGFNGELFF	TRBV12-3/TRBV12-4	TRBJ2-2
CATRAADTQYF	TRBV6-2/TRBV6-3	TRBJ2-3
CAISEQVYVSYEQYF	TRBV10-3	TRBJ2-7
CASTWGSHQPQHF	TRBV28	TRBJ1-5
CASSYPGLAGYEQYF	TRBV28	TRBJ2-7
CSVEAWTGVAGYTF	TRBV29-1	TRBJ1-2
CATSDAGQVTDTQYF	TRBV24-1	TRBJ2-3
CASSYLGGETQYF	TRBV6-6	TRBJ2-5
CASSGQWEPNQPQHF	TRBV7-9	TRBJ1-5
CASNPGSMGGNQPQHF	TRBV7-2	TRBJ1-5